This TCR beta chain originates from a study of type 1 regulatory T cells. Study at large: T-allo10 is a Tr1-enriched, alloantigen-specific CD4 T cell product made in vitro.

In the case of this clonotype: The antigen remains unidentified.

Per the germline V gene, CDR1 is SGHRS and CDR2 is YFSETQ. The CDR3 covers 16 residues. Germline trimming cut 0 bases from V and 5 bases from J; bases unmatched to any gene: 7. TCRdb re-derived calls from the reads in MiXCR, one entry per CDR3 protein. The repertoire has roughly 25,000 distinct CDR3 sequences, 72% of them found once; the top ten carry 13% to 15%. The chain couples TRBV5-1 to TRBJ2-7; 11 bases align to TRBD1. Sequences were obtained from cultured T cells, either the whole culture or a sorted T cell fraction (not recorded which). Subset described: Tr1-enriched cell product generated in vitro against host alloantigens. This clonotype was obtained from a human donor in good health. The CDR3 DNA reads TGCGCCAGCAGCTTGGCCGCGGGACAGGGGGAAAACGAGCAGTACTTC. Its protein product is CASSLAAGQGENEQYF.